Listed below are T cell receptor beta chains from one sample, sequenced in a study of blood T cell repertoires in COVID-19. The assay was immunoSEQ multiplex PCR, and TCRdb's table has in-frame clones only and misses some. This sample carries about 280,000 clones, around 90% of them seen once, and the ten largest clones take 1%. Source material: PBMCs or T cells enriched from blood (not recorded which). The receptors stem from a woman aged 25-40 years who had recovered from COVID-19. The CDR3 runs from the conserved cysteine through the conserved F or W.

length	V	J	CDR3
14	TRBV7-2	TRBJ2-7	CASSGGGSSYEQYF
16	TRBV27	TRBJ1-1	CASSSYRGAMNTEAFF
13	TRBV12-3/TRBV12-4	TRBJ1-2	CASSPTGPYGYTF
12	TRBV9	TRBJ2-1	CASSPGTSIPFF
15	TRBV7-6	TRBJ2-1	CASSLGAGGPNEQFF
14	TRBV6-2/TRBV6-3	TRBJ1-6	CASSLDRESSPLHF
15	TRBV6-2/TRBV6-3	TRBJ1-6	CASSYSRVFSSPLHF
12	TRBV6-5	TRBJ1-3	CASSATGNTIYF
14	TRBV7-2	TRBJ2-1	CASSRTSGGAQQFF
15	TRBV6-6	TRBJ1-2	CASSYVGRGNYGYTF
16	TRBV6-1	TRBJ1-2	CASSEEEGRADYGYTF
13	TRBV7-2	TRBJ2-7	CASSLAGFYEQYF
15	TRBV4-1	TRBJ2-3	CASSSTGGGTDTQYF
14	TRBV5-6	TRBJ1-2	CASSLGVTGYGYTF
16	TRBV28	TRBJ2-2	CASSLSSGRETGELFF
16	TRBV7-9	TRBJ2-7	CASSLQGLTPPYEQYF
13	TRBV11-2	TRBJ2-7	CASSLDRGDEQYF
14	TRBV10-3	TRBJ1-2	CAISEWDREYGYTF
15	TRBV4-1	TRBJ1-1	CASNLGQGTNTEAFF
13	TRBV18	TRBJ2-1	CASSGGGTNEQFF
15	TRBV3-1/TRBV3-2	TRBJ1-2	CASSHRDRGSYGYTF
13	TRBV2	TRBJ2-5	CASRAGARETQYF
18	TRBV9	TRBJ2-2	CASSVGALASGITGELFF
16	TRBV7-9	TRBJ2-1	CASSYSGGRNYNEQFF
16	TRBV5-1	TRBJ2-1	CASSSYRAQRGIEQFF
14	TRBV19	TRBJ1-2	CASSTRGRRRGYTF
14	TRBV28	TRBJ2-5	CASNPTGRSETQYF
13	TRBV5-1	TRBJ1-1	CASSLTGDTEAFF
12	TRBV7-2	TRBJ2-7	CASSVSSYEQYF
15	TRBV14	TRBJ1-2	CASSLRTGGSYGYTF
14	TRBV10-1	TRBJ2-5	CASSESAGEETQYF
16	TRBV28	TRBJ2-7	CASSLTRTGGRYEQYF
16	TRBV5-6	TRBJ1-6	CASSDTGTFDNSPLHF
16	TRBV5-1	TRBJ2-7	CASSLSWGQVSHEQYF
13	TRBV28	TRBJ1-1	CASRRGAKGAAFF
11	TRBV20-1	TRBJ2-7	CSGRGAYEQYF
15	TRBV6-2/TRBV6-3	TRBJ2-1	CASSYLDRPFDEQFF
14	TRBV5-5	TRBJ1-2	CASSLVVPGSLHTF
13	TRBV28	TRBJ1-3	CASSPYSGNTIYF
13	TRBV6-5	TRBJ2-3	CASRLAGPDTQYF